These 22 T cell receptor beta chains were sequenced from one sample in a study of cytomegalovirus exposure and HLA in healthy donors. The PCR ran on 60 Vbeta and 13 Jbeta primers. Measured with immunoSEQ multiplex PCR; TCRdb has only the in-frame clones, and not every one. The sample holds about 18,000 clones; about 74% are singletons and the top ten take more than 3.5%. The sequenced sample was PBMCs. These receptors were obtained from a man younger than 35 in good health and CMV-seronegative.

This clone was counted once. The chain has TRBV4-2 and TRBJ2-3; possible D gene TRBD2, 5 bases. V shed 1 base and J shed 4 bases, with 15 bases lying between them. Germline V gives CDR1 LGHNA, CDR2 YNFKEQ. This CDR3 is 16 amino acids long. The CDR3 DNA reads as TGTGCCAGCAGCCAAGCCCCGAGGGCCCATTCAGATACGCAGTATTTT. It translates to CASSQAPRAHSDTQYF.

The CDR3 loop is CASSLWTGSLYSYTF. The CDR3 DNA is TGTGCCAGCAGCTTGTGGACAGGGAGTCTTTATAGCTACACCTTC. This chain uses TRBV5-8 with TRBJ1-2; TRBD1 agrees at 8 bases. Germline V gives CDR1 SGHTS, CDR2 YDEGEE. Trimming cost V 1 base and J 9 bases; bases outside gene matches: 11. The CDR3 runs 15 residues.

The chain couples TRBV30 to TRBJ1-5; maybe TRBD1 (5 bases). Germline CDR1 reads GTSNPN; CDR2 reads SVGIG (reference sequence). CDR3 length equals 13 residues. Trimming removed 5 bases at V and 4 bases at J, with 12 bases between. CDR3 loop: CAWSQGENQPQHF. The CDR3 nucleotides read TGTGCCTGGTCGCAGGGCGAAAATCAGCCCCAGCATTTT.

J is TRBJ2-2 and V is TRBV6-5; maybe TRBD2 (6 bases). The CDR3 covers 16 residues. The V end was cut by 2 bases, the J end by 1 base, with 11 bases between. Germline-derived CDR1 and CDR2 are MNHEY and SVGAGI. The CDR3 DNA sequence: TGTGCCAGCAGTTACCAGGTAGCGGTGAACACCGGGGAGCTGTTTTTT. Protein sequence: CASSYQVAVNTGELFF.

The rearrangement uses TRBV5-6 and TRBJ2-7; the D gene is possibly TRBD2 (5 bases). Germline CDR1 SGHDT, CDR2 YYEEEE. The CDR3 loop spans 15 amino acids. V gave up 2 bases and J gave up 7 bases, with 19 bases separating them. The CDR3 nucleotides read TGTGCCAGCAGCTTCCTTGAGGGCCGAAGTCGGGAGCAGTACTTC. Translating it yields CASSFLEGRSREQYF.

The V and J genes are TRBV6-5 and TRBJ1-2, with D possibly matching TRBD1 (5 bases). Between the trimmed V and J ends, which lost 6 bases and 4 bases, there was a span of 15 bases. Germline V gene data show CDR1 as MNHEY and CDR2 as SVGAGI. The CDR3 is 14 amino acids. CDR3 in amino acids: CASRPDQGVYGYTF. The CDR3 DNA reads TGTGCCAGCAGACCCGACCAGGGCGTCTATGGCTACACCTTC.

The rearrangement joins TRBV5-1 to TRBJ2-7; D possibly corresponds to TRBD1 (5 bases). Trimming pared 3 bases from V and 5 bases from J, leaving 9 bases between. The CDR3 has 12 amino acids. CDR1 is SGHRS, CDR2 YFSETQ, per germline. The CDR3, as DNA: TGCGCCAGCAGCTATCAGGGTAACGAGCAGTACTTC. Its protein is CASSYQGNEQYF.

This clone has only one observation. The V and J genes are TRBV29-1 and TRBJ1-2, with a possible D match to TRBD1 (5 bases). The CDR3 loop spans 11 amino acids. With 6 bases removed from V and 7 bases from J, the gap between germline ends came to 12 bases. Germline lookup yields CDR1 SQVTM and CDR2 ANQGSEA. The CDR3 DNA reads as TGCAGCGTCAGAACAGGCTCTGGCTACACCTTC. Translating gives CSVRTGSGYTF.

The chain has TRBV5-1 and TRBJ1-1; a weak D match, TRBD1 (5 bases). V lost 0 bases to trimming and J lost 1 base, with 7 bases between them. Germline V gene lookup returns CDR1 SGHRS and CDR2 YFSETQ. CDR3 length: 14 residues. The CDR3 spells CASSLDGGNTEAFF. In nucleotides, the CDR3 is TGCGCCAGCAGCTTGGACGGGGGGAACACTGAAGCTTTCTTT.

This clone was seen only once. The V call is TRBV7-9, the J call TRBJ2-7, with TRBD2 as a possible D gene (6 bases). Germline CDR1 reads SEHNR; CDR2 reads FQNEAQ (reference sequence). The CDR3 contains 14 residues. V lost 4 bases to trimming and J lost 2 bases, with 12 bases between them. CDR3: CASSWAGQAYEQYF. CDR3 sequence (DNA): TGTGCCAGCAGCTGGGCGGGGCAAGCCTACGAGCAGTACTTC.

This sequence joins TRBV29-1 and TRBJ2-1; 8 nucleotides align to TRBD1. J was trimmed by 7 bases and V by 7 bases; bases with no gene match: 3. Germline CDR1 is SQVTM and CDR2 is ANQGSEA. The CDR3 is made up of 11 amino acids. DNA of the CDR3: TGCAGCGAACGGACAGGGAATGAGCAGTTCTTC. It specifies CSERTGNEQFF.

The chain has TRBV30 and TRBJ2-7; TRBD2 might be the D (6 bases). The CDR3 loop spans 15 amino acids. CDR1 is GTSNPN and CDR2 is SVGIG in the germline V gene (reference sequence). Trimming left V 0 bases short and J 1 base short, with 13 bases between. This CDR3 reads CAWSVLGGRSYEQYF. The CDR3 DNA reads TGTGCCTGGAGTGTACTGGGGGGAAGGTCCTACGAGCAGTACTTC.

This clone showed up just once. The rearrangement joins TRBV2 to TRBJ2-1, with 8 bases that match TRBD1. The CDR3 loop spans 14 amino acids. With 6 bases clipped from V and 1 base from J, the junction kept 2 bases outside the gene matches. CDR1 and CDR2 from the germline V gene are SNHLY and FYNNEI. The CDR3 bases are TGTGCCAGCAGCCGACAGGGGTCCTACAATGAGCAGTTCTTC. Its protein product is CASSRQGSYNEQFF.

The V call is TRBV29-1, the J call TRBJ2-7, with a tentative D call TRBD1 (6 bases). Deletions cut 5 bases from V and 5 bases from J, with 16 bases between. Per the germline V gene, CDR1 is SQVTM and CDR2 is ANQGSEA. The CDR3 runs 13 residues. The CDR3 loop is CSVYSQGTHEQYF. For the CDR3, the DNA is TGCAGCGTTTATTCACAGGGCACCCACGAGCAGTACTTC.

Turning to this clone: One end of the junction does not line up with germline, which may come from a read error. V and J are TRBV29-1 and TRBJ1-1, with a weak D call TRBD1 (5 bases). Germline V lookup: CDR1 SQVTM, CDR2 ANQGSEA. CDR3 length equals 13 residues. CDR3 nucleotide sequence: TGCACCGTTGAAGATCCGGGGGACACTGAAGCTTTCTTT. Translation: CTVEDPGDTEAFF. The variable domain in full, completed from reference TRBV29-1 and TRBJ1-1, reads SAVISQKPSRDICQRGTSLTIQCQVDSQVTMMFWYRQQPGQSLTLIATANQGSEATYESGFVIDKFPISRPNLTFSTLTVSNMSPEDSSIYLCTVEDPGDTEAFFGQGTRLTVV.

The gene calls are TRBV18 and TRBJ2-5, with D maybe TRBD2 (6 bases). CDR1 is KGHSH and CDR2 is LQKENI in the germline V gene. Trimming shortened V by 1 base and J by 3 bases, and 9 bases separated the two germline ends. This CDR3 has 14 amino acids. The DNA for the CDR3 is TGTGCCAGCTCACCACGGCGCGGGGAAGAGACCCAGTACTTC. This encodes CASSPRRGEETQYF. Variable domain in full (rest from reference TRBV18 and TRBJ2-5): NAGVMQNPRHLVRRRGQEARLRCSPMKGHSHVYWYRQLPEEGLKFMVYLQKENIIDESGMPKERFSAEFPKEGPSILRIQQVVRGDSAAYFCASSPRRGEETQYFGPGTRLLVL.

The V gene is TRBV29-1, the J gene TRBJ2-1; 16 nucleotides align to TRBD2. This CDR3 contains 11 residues. Germline V CDR1 and CDR2: SQVTM, ANQGSEA. V lost 7 bases, J lost 15 bases, and 3 bases stayed unmatched. CDR3 in amino acids: CSGGLAGGPFF. In DNA form, the CDR3 reads TGCAGCGGGGGACTAGCGGGAGGGCCGTTCTTC.

Only a few counts were recorded for this clone. V is TRBV6-5 and J is TRBJ2-7; no reliable D call. Germline assignment: CDR1 MNHEY and CDR2 SVGAGI. The length of the CDR3 is 12 residues. V gave up 6 bases and J gave up 2 bases, with 8 bases separating them. The CDR3 DNA sequence: TGTGCCAGCAGCCGCGAACCCTACGAGCAGTACTTC. Translated, it gives CASSREPYEQYF.

The count of this clone is one. The chain is built from TRBV30 and TRBJ1-5; maybe TRBD1 (6 bases). Germline V gene data show CDR1 as GTSNPN and CDR2 as SVGIG (reference sequence). The CDR3 consists of 13 residues. Trimming removed 2 bases at V and 9 bases at J, with 14 bases between. CDR3 region: CAWSITGSGPQHF. The CDR3 DNA reads TGTGCCTGGAGTATTACAGGGAGTGGGCCCCAGCATTTT.

The chain combines TRBV6-1 with TRBJ1-5; the D is unclear. Germline assignment: CDR1 MNHNS and CDR2 SASEGT. The V end lost 4 bases, the J end lost 7 bases, and 11 bases lay between the germline ends. The CDR3 extends over 13 amino acids. CDR3 in DNA: TGTGCCAGCAGTGCGGCGGAGTGGCAGCCCCAGCATTTT. The encoded protein is CASSAAEWQPQHF.

V usage is TRBV6-5 and J usage is TRBJ1-2, with D possibly matching TRBD1 (6 bases). This CDR3 contains 13 residues. Germline lookup yields CDR1 MNHEY and CDR2 SVGAGI. V was clipped by 7 bases and J by 5 bases, with 14 bases between them. The CDR3 nucleotides read TGTGCCAGCACCCCGGACAGACTGTATGGCTACACCTTC. This codes for CASTPDRLYGYTF.

V gene TRBV14 combines with J gene TRBJ1-2; possibly TRBD1 for D (5 bases). There are 14 residues in the CDR3. Trimming shortened V by 3 bases and J by 5 bases, and 13 bases separated the two germline ends. CDR1 and CDR2 from the germline V gene are SGHDN and FVKESK. CDR3 DNA sequence: TGTGCCAGCAGCCACCGAGACAGCCCGTATGGCTACACCTTC. Amino acids: CASSHRDSPYGYTF.